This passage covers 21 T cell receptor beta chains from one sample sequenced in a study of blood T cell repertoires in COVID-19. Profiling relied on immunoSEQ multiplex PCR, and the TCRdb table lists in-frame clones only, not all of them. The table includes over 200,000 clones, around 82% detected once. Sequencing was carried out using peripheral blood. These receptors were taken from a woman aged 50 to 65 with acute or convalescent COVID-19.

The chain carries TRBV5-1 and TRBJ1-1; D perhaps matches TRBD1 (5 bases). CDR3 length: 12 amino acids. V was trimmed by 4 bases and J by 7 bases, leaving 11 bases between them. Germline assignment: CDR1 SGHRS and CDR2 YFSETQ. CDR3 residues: CASSRGGNEAFF. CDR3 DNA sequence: TGCGCCAGCAGCCGGGGGGGTAATGAAGCTTTCTTT.

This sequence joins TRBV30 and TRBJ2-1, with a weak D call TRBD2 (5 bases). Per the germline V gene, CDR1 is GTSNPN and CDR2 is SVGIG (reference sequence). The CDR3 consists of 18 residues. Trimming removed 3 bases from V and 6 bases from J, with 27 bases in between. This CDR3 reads CAWRYSIYSEVPTNEQFF. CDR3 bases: TGTGCCTGGAGATATAGTATTTATTCGGAGGTCCCTACCAATGAGCAGTTCTTC.

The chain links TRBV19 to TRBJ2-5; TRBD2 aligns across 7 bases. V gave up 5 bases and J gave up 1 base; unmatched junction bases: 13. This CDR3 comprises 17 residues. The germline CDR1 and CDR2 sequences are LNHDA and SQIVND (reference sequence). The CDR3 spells CASSAGPRASGQETQYF. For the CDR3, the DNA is TGTGCCAGTAGTGCGGGCCCGAGGGCTAGCGGCCAAGAGACCCAGTACTTC. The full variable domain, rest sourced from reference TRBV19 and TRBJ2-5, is DGGITQSPKYLFRKEGQNVTLSCEQNLNHDAMYWYRQDPGQGLRLIYYSQIVNDFQKGDIAEGYSVSREKKESFPLTVTSAQKNPTAFYLCASSAGPRASGQETQYFGPGTRLLVL.

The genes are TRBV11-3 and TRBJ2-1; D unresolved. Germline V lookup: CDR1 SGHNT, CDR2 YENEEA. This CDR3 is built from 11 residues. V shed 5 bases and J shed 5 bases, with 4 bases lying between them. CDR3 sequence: CASSVNNEQFF. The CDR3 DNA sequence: TGTGCCAGCAGCGTAAACAATGAGCAGTTCTTC.

This CDR3 reads CASTQKWSGNTIYF. In DNA form, the CDR3 reads TGTGCCAGCACTCAAAAGTGGAGTGGTAACACCATATATTTT. The chain carries TRBV6-5 and TRBJ1-3; D is unresolved. The length of the CDR3 is 14 residues. Germline CDR1 reads MNHEY; CDR2 reads SVGAGI. The V and J ends lost 7 bases and 7 bases respectively, with 17 bases between them.

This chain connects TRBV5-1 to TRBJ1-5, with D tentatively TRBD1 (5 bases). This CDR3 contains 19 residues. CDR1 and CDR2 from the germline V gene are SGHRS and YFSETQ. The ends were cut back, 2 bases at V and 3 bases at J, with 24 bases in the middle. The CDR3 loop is CASSFWGNYMRGLNQPQHF. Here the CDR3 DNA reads TGCGCCAGCAGCTTTTGGGGAAACTACATGCGGGGACTCAATCAGCCCCAGCATTTT.

Here the CDR3 reads CASSELEREGTQYF. Written as DNA, the CDR3 is TGTGCCAGCAGTGAACTAGAGCGGGAAGGGACCCAGTACTTC. This chain uses TRBV2 with TRBJ2-5, with 7 bases that match TRBD2. CDR1 is SNHLY, CDR2 FYNNEI, per germline. Trimming removed 2 bases from V and 7 bases from J; junction bases left unmatched: 7. CDR3 length: 14 amino acids. Complete variable domain (other parts from reference TRBV2 and TRBJ2-5): EPEVTQTPSHQVTQMGQEVILRCVPISNHLYFYWYRQILGQKVEFLVSFYNNEISEKSEIFDDQFSVERPDGSNFTLKIRSTKLEDSAMYFCASSELEREGTQYFGPGTRLLVL.

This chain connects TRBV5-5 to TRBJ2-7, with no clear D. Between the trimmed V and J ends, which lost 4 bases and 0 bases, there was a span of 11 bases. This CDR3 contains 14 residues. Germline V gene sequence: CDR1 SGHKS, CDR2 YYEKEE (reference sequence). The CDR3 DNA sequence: TGTGCCAGCAGCGGCAGCGATAGCTCCTACGAGCAGTACTTC. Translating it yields CASSGSDSSYEQYF.

The CDR3 is CASSLGPYNEQFF. CDR3 nucleotides: TGTGCCAGCAGTTTAGGGCCCTACAATGAGCAGTTCTTC. V is TRBV12-3 or TRBV12-4 and J is TRBJ2-1; no clear D. Trimming removed 1 base from V and 2 bases from J, with 3 bases in between. The CDR3 length is 13 residues.

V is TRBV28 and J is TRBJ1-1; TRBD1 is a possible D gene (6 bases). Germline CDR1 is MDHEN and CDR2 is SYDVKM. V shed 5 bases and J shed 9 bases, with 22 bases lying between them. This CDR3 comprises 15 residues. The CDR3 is CASSAQGHIGDKAFF. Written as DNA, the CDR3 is TGTGCCAGCAGTGCCCAGGGACATATTGGGGATAAAGCTTTCTTT.

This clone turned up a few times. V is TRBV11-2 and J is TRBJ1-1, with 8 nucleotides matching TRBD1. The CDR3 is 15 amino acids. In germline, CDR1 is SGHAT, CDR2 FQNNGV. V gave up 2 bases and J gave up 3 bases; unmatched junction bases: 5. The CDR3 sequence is CASSLFLTGDTEAFF. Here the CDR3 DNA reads TGTGCCAGCAGCTTATTCCTGACAGGGGACACTGAAGCTTTCTTT.

This CDR3 is CASNPDGTSGSYEQYF. The CDR3 nucleotides read TGTGCCAGCAACCCAGATGGGACTAGCGGATCCTACGAGCAGTACTTC. The rearrangement uses TRBV6-6 and TRBJ2-7, with 11 bases matching TRBD2. The germline gives CDR1 MNHNY, CDR2 SVGAGI (reference sequence). The V gene end was trimmed by 7 bases and the J gene end by 1 base; junction bases not matched to a gene: 9. The CDR3 is made up of 16 amino acids.

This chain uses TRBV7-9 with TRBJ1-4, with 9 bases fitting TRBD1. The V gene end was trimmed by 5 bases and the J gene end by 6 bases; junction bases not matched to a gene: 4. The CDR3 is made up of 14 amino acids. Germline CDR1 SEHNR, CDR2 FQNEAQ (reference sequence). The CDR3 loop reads CASSPGTGYEKLFF. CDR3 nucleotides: TGTGCCAGCAGCCCCGGGACAGGGTATGAAAAACTGTTTTTT.

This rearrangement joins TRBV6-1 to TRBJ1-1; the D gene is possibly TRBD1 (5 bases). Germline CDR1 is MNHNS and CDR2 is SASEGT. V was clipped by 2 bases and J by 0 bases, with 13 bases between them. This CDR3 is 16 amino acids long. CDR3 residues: CASSERYRSMNTEAFF. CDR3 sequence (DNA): TGTGCCAGCAGTGAAAGATACAGGTCAATGAACACTGAAGCTTTCTTT.

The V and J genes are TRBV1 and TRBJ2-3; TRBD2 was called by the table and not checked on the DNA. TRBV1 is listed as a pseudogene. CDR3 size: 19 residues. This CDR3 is CTSSLGLAGISSPTDTQYF. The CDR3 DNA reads TGCACCAGCAGCTTGGGACTAGCGGGGATCTCTTCCCCCACAGATACGCAGTATTTT.

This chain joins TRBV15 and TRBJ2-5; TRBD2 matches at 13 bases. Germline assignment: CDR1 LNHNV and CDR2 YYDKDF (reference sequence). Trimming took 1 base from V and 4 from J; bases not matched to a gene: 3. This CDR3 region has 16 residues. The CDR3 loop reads CATSRGLAGGGETQYF. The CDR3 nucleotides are TGTGCCACCAGCAGAGGACTAGCGGGAGGTGGAGAGACCCAGTACTTC.

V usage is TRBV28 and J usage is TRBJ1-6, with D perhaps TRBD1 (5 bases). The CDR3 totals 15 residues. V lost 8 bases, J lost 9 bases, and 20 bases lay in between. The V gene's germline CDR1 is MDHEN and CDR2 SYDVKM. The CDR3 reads CASFNSRSGVSPLHF. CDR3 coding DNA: TGTGCCAGCTTCAACAGTCGTTCGGGGGTTTCACCCCTCCACTTT. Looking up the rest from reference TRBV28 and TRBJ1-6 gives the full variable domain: DVKVTQSSRYLVKRTGEKVFLECVQDMDHENMFWYRQDPGLGLRLIYFSYDVKMKEKGDIPEGYSVSREKKERFSLILESASTNQTSMYLCASFNSRSGVSPLHFGNGTRLTVT.

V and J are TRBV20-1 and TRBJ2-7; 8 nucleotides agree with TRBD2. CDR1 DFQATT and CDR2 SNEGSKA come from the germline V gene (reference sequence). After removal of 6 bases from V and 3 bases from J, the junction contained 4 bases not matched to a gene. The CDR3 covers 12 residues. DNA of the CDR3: TGCAGTGCCAGTAGCGGGAACTACGAGCAGTACTTC. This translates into CSASSGNYEQYF.

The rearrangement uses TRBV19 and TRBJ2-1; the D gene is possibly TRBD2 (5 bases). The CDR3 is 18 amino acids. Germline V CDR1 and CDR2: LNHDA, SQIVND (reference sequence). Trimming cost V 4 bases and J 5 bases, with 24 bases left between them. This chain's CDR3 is CASSRAVGLLDYNNEQFF. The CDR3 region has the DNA TGTGCCAGTAGTAGGGCTGTGGGCCTCCTCGACTATAACAATGAGCAGTTCTTC.

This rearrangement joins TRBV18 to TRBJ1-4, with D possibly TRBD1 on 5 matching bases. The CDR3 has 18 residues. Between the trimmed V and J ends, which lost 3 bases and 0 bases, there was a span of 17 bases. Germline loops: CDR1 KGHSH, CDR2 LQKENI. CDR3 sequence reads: CASSPPRGEASTNEKLFF. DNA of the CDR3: TGTGCCAGCTCACCTCCCCGAGGGGAGGCGTCAACTAATGAAAAACTGTTTTTT.

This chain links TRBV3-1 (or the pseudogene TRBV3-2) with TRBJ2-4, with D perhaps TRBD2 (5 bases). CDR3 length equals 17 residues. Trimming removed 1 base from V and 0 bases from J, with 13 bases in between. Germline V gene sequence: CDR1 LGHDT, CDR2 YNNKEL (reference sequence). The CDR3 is CASSQVVGGGAKNIQYF. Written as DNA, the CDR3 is TGTGCCAGCAGCCAAGTGGTAGGCGGAGGAGCCAAAAACATTCAGTACTTC.